The 4 T cell receptor beta chains below all came from one sample that was sequenced in a study of T-cell memory formation after mild COVID-19. Each CDR3 protein gets one entry after TCRdb re-called the 5' RACE reads with MiXCR. The table lists tens of thousands of distinct CDR3 sequences, more than 10% of them singletons, with approximately 14% in the top ten. Sequencing was performed on PBMCs or a T cell subset sorted from them (not recorded which). These receptors all stem from an adult woman who had mild COVID-19 (a few samples of this study predate the infection). Cell type and time point are not known.

This clonotype occurred many times. This rearrangement joins TRBV5-1 to TRBJ2-5; TRBD1 is a possible D gene (5 bases). Germline V gene lookup returns CDR1 SGHRS and CDR2 YFSETQ. V shed 2 bases and J shed 3 bases, with 29 bases lying between them. The CDR3 consists of 20 residues. CDR3 protein: CASSFLKFDRKLHREETQYF. In nucleotides, the CDR3 is TGCGCCAGCAGCTTCCTCAAATTTGACAGAAAACTCCATCGAGAAGAGACCCAGTACTTC.

V gene TRBV5-5 combines with J gene TRBJ2-6; no reliable D call. The V gene lost 6 bases and the J gene lost 0 bases, with 10 bases spanning the gap. This CDR3 comprises 15 residues. Germline V CDR1 and CDR2: SGHKS, YYEKEE (reference sequence). CDR3 sequence reads: CASILPSSGANVLTF. DNA of the CDR3: TGTGCCAGCATCCTACCCAGCTCTGGGGCCAACGTCCTGACTTTC. Complete variable domain (other parts from reference TRBV5-5 and TRBJ2-6): DAGVTQSPTHLIKTRGQQVTLRCSPISGHKSVSWYQQVLGQGPQFIFQYYEKEERGRGNFPDRFSARQFPNYSSELNVNALLLGDSALYLCASILPSSGANVLTFGAGSRLTVL.

The table lists this clonotype with many counts. The rearrangement joins TRBV19 to TRBJ2-7; 7 bases agree with TRBD2. The CDR3 contains 14 residues. Germline assignment: CDR1 LNHDA and CDR2 SQIVND (reference sequence). Trimming took 5 bases from V and 3 from J; bases not matched to a gene: 7. The CDR3 coding sequence is TGTGCCAGTAGTTCCATACAGCGGGGCTACGAGCAGTACTTC. This translates into CASSSIQRGYEQYF. The full variable domain, with the rest looked up from reference TRBV19 and TRBJ2-7, is DGGITQSPKYLFRKEGQNVTLSCEQNLNHDAMYWYRQDPGQGLRLIYYSQIVNDFQKGDIAEGYSVSREKKESFPLTVTSAQKNPTAFYLCASSSIQRGYEQYFGPGTRLTVT.

This clonotype was counted many times. The chain employs TRBV6-1 and TRBJ1-1; D is undetermined. The CDR3 spans 13 residues. Germline CDR1 is MNHNS and CDR2 is SASEGT. V lost 1 base, J lost 2 bases, and 5 bases lay in between. CDR3 loop: CASSEEGNTEAFF. DNA for the CDR3: TGTGCCAGCAGTGAAGAAGGTAACACTGAAGCTTTCTTT.